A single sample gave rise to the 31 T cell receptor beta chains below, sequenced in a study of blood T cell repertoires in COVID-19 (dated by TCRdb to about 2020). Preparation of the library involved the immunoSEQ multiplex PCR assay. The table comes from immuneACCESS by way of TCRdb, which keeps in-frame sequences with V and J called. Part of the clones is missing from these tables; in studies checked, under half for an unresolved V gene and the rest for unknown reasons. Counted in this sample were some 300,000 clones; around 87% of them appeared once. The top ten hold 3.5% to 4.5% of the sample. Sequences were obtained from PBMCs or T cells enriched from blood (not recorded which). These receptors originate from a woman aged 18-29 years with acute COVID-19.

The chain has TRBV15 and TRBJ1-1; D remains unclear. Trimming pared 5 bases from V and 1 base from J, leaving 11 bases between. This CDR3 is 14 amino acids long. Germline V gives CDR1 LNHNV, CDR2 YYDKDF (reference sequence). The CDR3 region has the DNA TGTGCCACCAGCCCCGAGGCTCGGAACACTGAAGCTTTCTTT. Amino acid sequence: CATSPEARNTEAFF.

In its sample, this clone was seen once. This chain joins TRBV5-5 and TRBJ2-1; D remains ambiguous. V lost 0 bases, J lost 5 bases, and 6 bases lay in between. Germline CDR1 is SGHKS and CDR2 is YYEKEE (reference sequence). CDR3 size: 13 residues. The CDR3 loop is CASSLVPDNEQFF. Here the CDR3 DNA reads TGTGCCAGCAGCTTGGTGCCAGACAATGAGCAGTTCTTC.

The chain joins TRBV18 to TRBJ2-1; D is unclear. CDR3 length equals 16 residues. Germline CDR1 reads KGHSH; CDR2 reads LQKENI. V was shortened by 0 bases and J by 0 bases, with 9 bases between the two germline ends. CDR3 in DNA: TGTGCCAGCTCACCACCTTTGGCAAGCTCCTACAATGAGCAGTTCTTC. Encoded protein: CASSPPLASSYNEQFF.

CDR3 sequence (DNA): TGTGCCAGCAGTTTCTTAACAGGGGGAAATTCACCCCTCCACTTT. This gives the protein CASSFLTGGNSPLHF. This chain joins TRBV27 and TRBJ1-6, with 8 positions matching TRBD1. Germline loops: CDR1 MNHEY, CDR2 SMNVEV (reference sequence). The CDR3 is made up of 15 amino acids. V lost 3 bases and J lost 7; bases outside the gene matches: 5.

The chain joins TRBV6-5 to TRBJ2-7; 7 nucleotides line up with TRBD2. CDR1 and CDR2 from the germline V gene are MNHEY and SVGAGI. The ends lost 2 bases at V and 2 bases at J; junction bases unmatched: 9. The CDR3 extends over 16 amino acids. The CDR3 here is CASSYRSSGPAYEQYF. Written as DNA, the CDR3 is TGTGCCAGCAGTTACCGCTCTAGCGGCCCAGCCTACGAGCAGTACTTC.

CDR3 region: CASSSTTRGTGELFF. As DNA, the CDR3 is TGTGCCAGCAGCTCCACCACCCGAGGGACCGGGGAGCTGTTTTTT. The chain couples TRBV7-9 to TRBJ2-2; a possible D gene is TRBD2 (5 bases). Trimming took 4 bases from V and 5 from J, leaving 14 bases between them. The CDR3 is 15 amino acids. Germline assignment: CDR1 SEHNR and CDR2 FQNEAQ (reference sequence).

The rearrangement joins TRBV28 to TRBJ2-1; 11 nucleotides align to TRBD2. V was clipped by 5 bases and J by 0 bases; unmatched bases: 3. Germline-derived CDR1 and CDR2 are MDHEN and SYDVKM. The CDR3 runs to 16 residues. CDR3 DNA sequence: TGTGCCAGCAGTGGGACTAGCGGAGCCTCCTACAATGAGCAGTTCTTC. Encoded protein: CASSGTSGASYNEQFF.

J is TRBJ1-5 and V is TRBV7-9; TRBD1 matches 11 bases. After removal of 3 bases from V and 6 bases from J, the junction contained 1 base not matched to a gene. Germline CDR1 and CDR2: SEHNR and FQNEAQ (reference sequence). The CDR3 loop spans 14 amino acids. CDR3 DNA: TGTGCCAGCAGCTTTGGGACAGGGGGTCAGCCCCAGCATTTT. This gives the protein CASSFGTGGQPQHF.

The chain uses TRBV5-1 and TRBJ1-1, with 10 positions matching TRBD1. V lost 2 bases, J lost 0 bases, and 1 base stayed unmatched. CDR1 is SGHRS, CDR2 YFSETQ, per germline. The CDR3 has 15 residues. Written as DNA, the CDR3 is TGCGCCAGCAGCTTCGGACAGGGGGTGAACACTGAAGCTTTCTTT. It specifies CASSFGQGVNTEAFF.

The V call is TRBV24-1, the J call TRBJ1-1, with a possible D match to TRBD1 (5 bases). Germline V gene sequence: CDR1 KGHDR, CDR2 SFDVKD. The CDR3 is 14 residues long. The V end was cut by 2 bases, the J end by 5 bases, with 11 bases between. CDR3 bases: TGTGCCACCAGTGATTCAGGGAAGTGGACTGAAGCTTTCTTT. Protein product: CATSDSGKWTEAFF.

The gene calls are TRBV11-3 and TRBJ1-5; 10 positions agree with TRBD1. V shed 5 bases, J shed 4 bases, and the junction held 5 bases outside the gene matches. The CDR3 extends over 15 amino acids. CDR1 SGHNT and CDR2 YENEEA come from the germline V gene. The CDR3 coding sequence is TGTGCCAGCAGCGCGGGACAGGGGCGGAATCAGCCCCAGCATTTT. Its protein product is CASSAGQGRNQPQHF.

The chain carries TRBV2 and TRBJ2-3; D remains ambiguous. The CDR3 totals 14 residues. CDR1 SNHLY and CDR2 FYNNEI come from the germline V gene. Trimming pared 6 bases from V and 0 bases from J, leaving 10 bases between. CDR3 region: CASRATSSTDTQYF. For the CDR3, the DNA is TGTGCCAGCAGGGCGACAAGTAGCACAGATACGCAGTATTTT.

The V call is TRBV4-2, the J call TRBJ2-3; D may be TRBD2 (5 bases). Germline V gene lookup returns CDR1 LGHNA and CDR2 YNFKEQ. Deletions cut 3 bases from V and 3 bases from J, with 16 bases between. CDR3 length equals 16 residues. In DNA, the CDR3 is TGTGCCAGCAGCCACTCCGACTCCCCGGGGACAGATACGCAGTATTTT. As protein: CASSHSDSPGTDTQYF.

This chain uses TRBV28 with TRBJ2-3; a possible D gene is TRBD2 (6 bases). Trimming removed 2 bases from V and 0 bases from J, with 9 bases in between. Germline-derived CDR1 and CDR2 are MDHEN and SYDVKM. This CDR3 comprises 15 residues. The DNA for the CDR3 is TGTGCCAGCAGTTTAACGCGGGGTAGCACAGATACGCAGTATTTT. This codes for CASSLTRGSTDTQYF.

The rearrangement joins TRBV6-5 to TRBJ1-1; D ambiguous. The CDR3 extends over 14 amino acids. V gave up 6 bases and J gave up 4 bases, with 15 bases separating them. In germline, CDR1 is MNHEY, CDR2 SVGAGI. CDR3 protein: CASSYREAGTEAFF. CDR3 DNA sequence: TGTGCCAGCAGCTATCGGGAGGCGGGCACTGAAGCTTTCTTT.

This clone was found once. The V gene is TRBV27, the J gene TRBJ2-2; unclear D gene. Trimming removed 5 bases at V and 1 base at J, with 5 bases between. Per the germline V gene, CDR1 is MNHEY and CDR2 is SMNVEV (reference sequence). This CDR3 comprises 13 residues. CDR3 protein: CASSARNTGELFF. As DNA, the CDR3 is TGTGCCAGCAGTGCGCGGAACACCGGGGAGCTGTTTTTT.

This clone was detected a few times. The CDR3 DNA reads as TGTGCCAGCAGCTCTACGAGCAATCAGCCCCAGCATTTT. Its protein product is CASSSTSNQPQHF. The rearrangement links TRBV11-3 to TRBJ1-5; D is unresolved. The CDR3 is 13 amino acids. The V end was cut by 4 bases, the J end by 1 base, with 5 bases between. Germline CDR1 reads SGHNT; CDR2 reads YENEEA.

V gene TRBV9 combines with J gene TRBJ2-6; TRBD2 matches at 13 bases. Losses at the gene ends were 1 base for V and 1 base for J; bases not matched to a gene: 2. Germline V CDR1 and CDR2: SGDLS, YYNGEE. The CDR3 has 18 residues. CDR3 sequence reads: CASSVSLAGGSGANVLTF. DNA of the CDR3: TGTGCCAGCAGCGTATCACTAGCGGGAGGGTCTGGGGCCAACGTCCTGACTTTC.

The CDR3 reads CASSPPFGAGYGYTF. The CDR3 DNA reads TGTGCCAGCAGTCCCCCTTTTGGGGCTGGCTATGGCTACACCTTC. V and J are TRBV7-9 and TRBJ1-2, with D tentatively TRBD1 (5 bases). The CDR3 extends over 15 amino acids. Germline CDR1 SEHNR, CDR2 FQNEAQ (reference sequence). V dropped 6 bases and J dropped 4 bases, with 18 bases sitting between them.

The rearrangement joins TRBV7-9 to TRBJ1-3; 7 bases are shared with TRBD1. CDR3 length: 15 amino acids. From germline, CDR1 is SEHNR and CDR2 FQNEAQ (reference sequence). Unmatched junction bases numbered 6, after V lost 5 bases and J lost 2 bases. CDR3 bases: TGTGCCAGCAGCCCTCCAGGGGGAGCTGGAAACACCATATATTTT. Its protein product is CASSPPGGAGNTIYF.

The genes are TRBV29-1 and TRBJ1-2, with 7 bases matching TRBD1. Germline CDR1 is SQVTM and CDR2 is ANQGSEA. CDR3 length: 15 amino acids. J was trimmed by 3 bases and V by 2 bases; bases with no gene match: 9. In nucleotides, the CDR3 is TGCAGCGTTGAAAGGAGGGGGGACAGAGACTATGGCTACACCTTC. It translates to CSVERRGDRDYGYTF.

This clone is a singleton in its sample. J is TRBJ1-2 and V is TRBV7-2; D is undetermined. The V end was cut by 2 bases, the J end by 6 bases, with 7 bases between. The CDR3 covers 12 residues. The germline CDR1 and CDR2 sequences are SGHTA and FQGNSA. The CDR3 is CASSLLGHGYTF. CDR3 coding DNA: TGTGCCAGCAGCTTACTAGGTCATGGCTACACCTTC.

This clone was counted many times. CDR3 DNA sequence: TGTGCCAGTATGGGCACAGACTACAATCAGCCCCAGCATTTT. This sequence encodes CASMGTDYNQPQHF. The rearrangement uses TRBV19 and TRBJ1-5, with D uncertain. CDR1 and CDR2 from the germline V gene are LNHDA and SQIVND (reference sequence). The CDR3 sequence is 14 residues long. V lost 7 bases, J lost 3 bases, and 13 bases lay in between.

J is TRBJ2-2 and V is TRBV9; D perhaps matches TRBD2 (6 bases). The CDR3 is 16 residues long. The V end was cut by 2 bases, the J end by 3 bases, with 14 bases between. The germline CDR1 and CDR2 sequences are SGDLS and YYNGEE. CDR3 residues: CASSVDSSAYTGELFF. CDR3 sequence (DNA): TGTGCCAGCAGCGTCGACTCTAGCGCCTACACCGGGGAGCTGTTTTTT. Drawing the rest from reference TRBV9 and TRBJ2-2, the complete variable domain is DSGVTQTPKHLITATGQRVTLRCSPRSGDLSVYWYQQSLDQGLQFLIQYYNGEERAKGNILERFSAQQFPDLHSELNLSSLELGDSALYFCASSVDSSAYTGELFFGEGSRLTVL.

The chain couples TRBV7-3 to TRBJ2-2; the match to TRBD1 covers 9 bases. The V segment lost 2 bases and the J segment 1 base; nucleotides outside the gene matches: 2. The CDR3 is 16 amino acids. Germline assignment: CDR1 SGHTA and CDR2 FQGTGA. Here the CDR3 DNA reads TGTGCCAGCAGCTTAGGGGGACAGGGGAACACCGGGGAGCTGTTTTTT. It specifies CASSLGGQGNTGELFF.

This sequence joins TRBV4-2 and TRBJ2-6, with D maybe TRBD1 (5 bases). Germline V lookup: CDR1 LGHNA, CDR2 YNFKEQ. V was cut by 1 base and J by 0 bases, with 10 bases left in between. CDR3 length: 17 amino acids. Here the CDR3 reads CASSQAQGPSGANVLTF. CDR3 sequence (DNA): TGTGCCAGCAGCCAAGCGCAGGGCCCCTCTGGGGCCAACGTCCTGACTTTC.

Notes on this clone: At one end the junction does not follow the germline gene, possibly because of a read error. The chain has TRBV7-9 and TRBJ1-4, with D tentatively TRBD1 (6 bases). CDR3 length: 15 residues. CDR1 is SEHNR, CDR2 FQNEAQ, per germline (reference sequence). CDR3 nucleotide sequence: TGTGCCAGCAGATCCCGGACAGAGACTAAGGAAAAACTGTTTTTT. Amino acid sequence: CASRSRTETKEKLFF.

CDR3 nucleotide sequence: TGTGCCAGCAGCTTAAACCCCGCAGGGAACACTGAAGCTTTCTTT. Translation gives CASSLNPAGNTEAFF. V is TRBV7-3 and J is TRBJ1-1; D ambiguous. Germline V gene data show CDR1 as SGHTA and CDR2 as FQGTGA. Deletions cut 1 base from V and 1 base from J, with 10 bases between. The CDR3 runs to 15 residues.

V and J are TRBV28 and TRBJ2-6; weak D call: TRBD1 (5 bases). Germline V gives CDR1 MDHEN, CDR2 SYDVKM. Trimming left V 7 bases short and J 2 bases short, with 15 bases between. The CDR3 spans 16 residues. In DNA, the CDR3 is TGTGCCAGCATTCCCCTAGGACAAACTGGGGCCAACGTCCTGACTTTC. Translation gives CASIPLGQTGANVLTF.

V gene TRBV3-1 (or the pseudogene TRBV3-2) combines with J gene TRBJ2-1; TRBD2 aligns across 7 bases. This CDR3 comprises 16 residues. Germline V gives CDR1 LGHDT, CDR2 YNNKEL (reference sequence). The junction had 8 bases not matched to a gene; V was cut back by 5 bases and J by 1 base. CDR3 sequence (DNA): TGTGCCAGCAGCTTGGGACTACCATCGTCCTACAATGAGCAGTTCTTC. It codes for CASSLGLPSSYNEQFF.

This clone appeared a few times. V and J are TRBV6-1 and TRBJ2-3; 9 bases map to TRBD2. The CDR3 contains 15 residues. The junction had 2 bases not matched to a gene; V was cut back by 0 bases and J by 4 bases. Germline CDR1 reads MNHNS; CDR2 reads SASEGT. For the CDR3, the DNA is TGTGCCAGCAGTGAAGCTAGCGGGAGCCCAGATACGCAGTATTTT. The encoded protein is CASSEASGSPDTQYF.